Below are 18 T cell receptor beta chains sequenced from a single sample in a study of long-term antiretroviral therapy in people with HIV. With survey level as its setting, the immunoSEQ assay was v3.0. Repertoires were generated with immunoSEQ multiplex PCR, while TCRdb's copy carries only in-frame clones and drops some. This table has about 25,000 clones, approximately 83% appearing once. The material sequenced was unsorted PBMCs, taken 1.2 years after starting antiretroviral therapy. The receptors were sampled from a man in his fifties with HIV.

The J gene is TRBJ1-6, the V gene TRBV11-2; possible D gene TRBD1, 6 bases. This CDR3 contains 15 residues. V dropped 5 bases and J dropped 4 bases, with 12 bases sitting between them. Germline CDR1 is SGHAT and CDR2 is FQNNGV. CDR3 protein: CASSTGQPYNSPLHF. In nucleotides, the CDR3 is TGTGCCAGCAGCACAGGACAGCCTTATAATTCACCCCTCCACTTT.

This rearrangement joins TRBV5-4 to TRBJ1-4; TRBD1 agrees at 7 bases. The CDR3 has 13 residues. Germline V lookup: CDR1 SGHNT, CDR2 YYREEE (reference sequence). Germline trimming cut 4 bases from V and 10 bases from J; bases unmatched to any gene: 7. The CDR3 DNA follows: TGTGCCAGCAGCAGAGACAGGGTGGGAAAACTGTTTTTT. Its translation is CASSRDRVGKLFF.

The chain is built from TRBV7-2 and TRBJ2-2; tentative D call: TRBD1 (6 bases). With 1 base removed from V and 4 bases from J, the gap between germline ends came to 13 bases. Germline values: CDR1 SGHTA, CDR2 FQGNSA. This CDR3 is 16 amino acids long. CDR3 sequence (DNA): TGTGCCAGCAGCTTAGGGCGGCTCAGGGGCACCGGGGAGCTGTTTTTT. Residues: CASSLGRLRGTGELFF.

In DNA, the CDR3 is TGTGCCAGCAGCTGGACGTGGAACACTGAAGCTTTCTTT. As protein: CASSWTWNTEAFF. This chain uses TRBV11-2 with TRBJ1-1; the D is unclear. Trimming took off 4 bases at V and 1 base at J, with 7 bases between the two ends. In germline, CDR1 is SGHAT, CDR2 FQNNGV. The CDR3 length is 13 residues. Variable domain in full (rest from reference TRBV11-2 and TRBJ1-1): EAGVAQSPRYKIIEKRQSVAFWCNPISGHATLYWYQQILGQGPKLLIQFQNNGVVDDSQLPKDRFSAERLKGVDSTLKIQPAKLEDSAVYLCASSWTWNTEAFFGQGTRLTVV.

This chain joins TRBV4-1 and TRBJ1-4; weak D call: TRBD1 (5 bases). CDR3 length: 15 residues. Germline V gives CDR1 MGHRA, CDR2 YSYEKL. V lost 5 bases and J 8 bases, leaving 18 bases between the germline ends. The CDR3 sequence: CASSISPGQVEKLFF. The CDR3 DNA reads TGCGCCAGCAGCATAAGCCCAGGGCAGGTAGAAAAACTGTTTTTT.

In the case of this clone: Germline and junction disagree at one end, which may indicate a read error. This chain joins TRBV7-7 and TRBJ2-2, with 7 bases aligning to TRBD2. Germline CDR1 and CDR2: SSHAT and FNYEAQ (reference sequence). The CDR3 contains 15 residues. The CDR3 region is CASSLAGGVTGELFF. CDR3 bases: TGTGCTAGCAGCTTAGCGGGCGGCGTCACCGGGGAGCTGTTTTTT.

There are a few counts of this clone. J is TRBJ2-2 and V is TRBV7-2; D may correspond to TRBD1 or TRBD2 (6 bases each). The V gene lost 5 bases and the J gene lost 9 bases, with 19 bases spanning the gap. There are 15 residues in the CDR3. Germline assignment: CDR1 SGHTA and CDR2 FQGNSA. The CDR3 loop is CASSGPGDLLRELFF. CDR3 bases: TGTGCCAGCAGCGGACCAGGGGACTTGTTAAGGGAGCTGTTTTTT.

The chain is built from TRBV5-4 and TRBJ1-3; D remains ambiguous. This CDR3 contains 15 residues. Germline CDR1 SGHNT, CDR2 YYREEE (reference sequence). Deletions cut 2 bases from V and 1 base from J, with 10 bases between. The CDR3 DNA sequence: TGTGCCAGCAGCTTAGAAGGTAGATCTGGAAACACCATATATTTT. Translated: CASSLEGRSGNTIYF.

The chain combines TRBV30 with TRBJ2-3; D uncertain. This CDR3 comprises 10 residues. Germline loops: CDR1 GTSNPN, CDR2 SVGIG (reference sequence). V shed 7 bases and J shed 3 bases, with 5 bases lying between them. The DNA for the CDR3 is TGTGCCTTAGCTACAGATACGCAGTATTTT. Its protein is CALATDTQYF.

This clone was detected once. This chain connects TRBV27 to TRBJ2-2, with 11 bases matching TRBD2. The CDR3 contains 16 residues. Losses at the gene ends were 5 bases for V and 4 bases for J; bases not matched to a gene: 6. Germline V gives CDR1 MNHEY, CDR2 SMNVEV (reference sequence). This CDR3 reads CASSPRLAGSTGELFF. In DNA, the CDR3 is TGTGCCAGCAGTCCGAGACTAGCGGGGTCCACCGGGGAGCTGTTTTTT.

V usage is TRBV7-2 and J usage is TRBJ1-3; a weak D match, TRBD1 (5 bases). The CDR3 covers 15 residues. With 0 bases removed from V and 1 base from J, the gap between germline ends came to 7 bases. Germline V gives CDR1 SGHTA, CDR2 FQGNSA. The CDR3 sequence: CASSLAGGSGNTIYF. The DNA of the CDR3 is TGTGCCAGCAGCTTAGCGGGGGGATCTGGAAACACCATATATTTT.

The chain employs TRBV18 and TRBJ1-6; no clear D. V lost 6 bases and J 6 bases, leaving 15 bases between the germline ends. In germline, CDR1 is KGHSH, CDR2 LQKENI. The CDR3 covers 15 residues. CDR3 region: CASSPDRTGNSPLHF. CDR3 sequence (DNA): TGTGCCAGCTCGCCCGACCGAACGGGTAATTCACCCCTCCACTTT.

The chain carries TRBV5-1 and TRBJ1-6, with D unclear. The CDR3 contains 15 residues. CDR1 and CDR2 from the germline V gene are SGHRS and YFSETQ. Trimming shortened V by 0 bases and J by 5 bases, and 9 bases separated the two germline ends. CDR3 residues: CASSLEGRNNSPLHF. The CDR3 nucleotides read TGCGCCAGCAGCTTGGAAGGGAGAAATAATTCACCCCTCCACTTT.

V usage is TRBV5-4 and J usage is TRBJ1-1; weak D call: TRBD1 (6 bases). CDR3 length: 14 amino acids. Germline CDR1 reads SGHNT; CDR2 reads YYREEE (reference sequence). V lost 4 bases and J lost 4, with 14 bases in between. The CDR3 DNA reads TGTGCCAGCAGCCCAAGACAGGAAGGCACTGAAGCTTTCTTT. Protein sequence: CASSPRQEGTEAFF.

This chain uses TRBV27 with TRBJ2-7; 10 bases line up with TRBD1. CDR1 MNHEY and CDR2 SMNVEV come from the germline V gene (reference sequence). The CDR3 runs 15 residues. V trimming: 5 bases; J trimming: 0 bases; junction bases outside the gene matches: 4. CDR3 sequence (DNA): TGTGCCAGCAGTCCATGGACAGGGGGCTCCTACGAGCAGTACTTC. It codes for CASSPWTGGSYEQYF.

The chain joins TRBV19 to TRBJ2-2, with 9 nucleotides matching TRBD1. This CDR3 spans 18 amino acids. Germline CDR1 and CDR2: LNHDA and SQIVND (reference sequence). Germline trimming cut 4 bases from V and 0 bases from J; bases unmatched to any gene: 9. The CDR3: CASSTGTGRRANTGELFF. The CDR3 coding sequence is TGTGCCAGTAGTACCGGGACAGGGCGTCGGGCGAACACCGGGGAGCTGTTTTTT.

The V gene is TRBV18, the J gene TRBJ2-7; D is perhaps TRBD1 or TRBD2 (5 bases each). CDR1 and CDR2 (germline): KGHSH, LQKENI. Trimming pared 2 bases from V and 4 bases from J, leaving 18 bases between. CDR3 length: 16 amino acids. The CDR3 loop is CASSPISAVEGYEQYF. CDR3 nucleotide sequence: TGTGCCAGCTCACCAATTTCGGCGGTTGAGGGGTACGAGCAGTACTTC.

The genes are TRBV28 and TRBJ2-1; TRBD1 matches 9 bases. The CDR3 loop spans 16 amino acids. After removal of 5 bases from V and 1 base from J, the junction contained 6 bases not matched to a gene. Germline CDR1 and CDR2: MDHEN and SYDVKM. CDR3 residues: CASSPRDRVSYNEQFF. CDR3 bases: TGTGCCAGCAGTCCTAGGGACAGGGTGTCCTACAATGAGCAGTTCTTC. The full variable domain, in which reference TRBV28 and TRBJ2-1 provide the parts outside the CDR3, is DVKVTQSSRYLVKRTGEKVFLECVQDMDHENMFWYRQDPGLGLRLIYFSYDVKMKEKGDIPEGYSVSREKKERFSLILESASTNQTSMYLCASSPRDRVSYNEQFFGPGTRLTVL.